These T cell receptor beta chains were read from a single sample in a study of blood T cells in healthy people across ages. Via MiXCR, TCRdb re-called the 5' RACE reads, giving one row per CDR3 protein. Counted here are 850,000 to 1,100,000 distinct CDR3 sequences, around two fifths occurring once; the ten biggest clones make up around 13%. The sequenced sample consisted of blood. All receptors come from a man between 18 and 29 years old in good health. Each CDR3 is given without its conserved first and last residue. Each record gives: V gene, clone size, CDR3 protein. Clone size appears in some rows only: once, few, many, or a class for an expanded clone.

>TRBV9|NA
ASGEGPRSAEAF
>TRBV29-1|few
SVERGGRDTQY
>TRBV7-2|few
ASSPHLSNTEAF
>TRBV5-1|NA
ASSMGTGGTDTQY
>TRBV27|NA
ASSPGTTTYEQY
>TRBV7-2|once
ASSRREGTGSYT
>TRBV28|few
ASSLVRGRLNNEQF
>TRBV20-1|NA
SASLSPLNTEAF
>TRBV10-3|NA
AISESSARTVNYGYT
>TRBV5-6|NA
ASSLGRSVQPQH
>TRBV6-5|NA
ASSTRTGTQYGYT
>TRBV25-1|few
ASSPFPGADTQY
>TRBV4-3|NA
ASSRGRGPLNCGYT
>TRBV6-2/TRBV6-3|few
ASSMPQGDKYEQY
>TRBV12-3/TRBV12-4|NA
ASSGNREETQY
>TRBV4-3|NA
ASSQGQGAWRAF
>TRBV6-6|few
ASSITANTGELF
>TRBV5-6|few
ASSRNSPYGYT
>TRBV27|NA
ASSPLTSGGLYEQY
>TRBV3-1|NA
ASSHEGVPEAF
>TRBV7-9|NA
ASSFRGGGYNEQF
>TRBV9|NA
ASSVGGRNHEQF
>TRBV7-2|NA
ASSLDQNYNEQF
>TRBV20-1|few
SARDGSSNQPQH
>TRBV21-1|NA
ASSKDVKSGRGRINEQF
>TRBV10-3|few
AIQTLPEETQY
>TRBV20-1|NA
STILLQETQY
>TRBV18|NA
ASSPSPNANTEAF
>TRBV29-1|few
SVEVQDETYEQY
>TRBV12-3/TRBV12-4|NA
ASSPGPVSGNTIY
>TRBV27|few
ASSPTGESSYEQY
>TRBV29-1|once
SADTGTEAF
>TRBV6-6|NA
ASSPGTGAVTDTQY
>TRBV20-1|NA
SPLGEPSTDTQY
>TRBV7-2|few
ASSGSLGVDGYT
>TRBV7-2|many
ASSQVQSLAGYTDTQY
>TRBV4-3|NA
ASSQEPLAGLYNEQY
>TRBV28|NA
ASSRELSTQLPPGNTIY
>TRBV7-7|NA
ASSLGRLAGEHTDTQY
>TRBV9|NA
ASSVRDRTPYGYT
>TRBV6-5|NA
ASREDRSSYEQY
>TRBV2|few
ASSVEGARAQH
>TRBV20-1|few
SASFSRETPYEQY